Included here is one TCR beta chain sequence, with context. V shed 4 bases and J 5 bases; nucleotides not matched to a gene: 8. Germline values: CDR1 SGHRS, CDR2 YFSETQ. The CDR3 runs 14 residues. These data belong to a study of blood T cell repertoires in COVID-19. The assay was immunoSEQ multiplex PCR, and TCRdb's table has in-frame clones only and misses some. The sample includes tens of thousands of clones, about nine tenths of them seen just once. The sequencing sample was made of peripheral blood. The chain is built from TRBV5-1 and TRBJ2-7; the match to TRBD1 covers 8 bases. The receptor's source is a woman aged 80 or older with acute or convalescent COVID-19. This CDR3 is CASSPGQGGNEQYF. DNA for the CDR3: TGCGCCAGCAGCCCCGGACAGGGCGGCAACGAGCAGTACTTC.